This T cell receptor beta chain comes out of a study of blood T cell repertoires in COVID-19. Study summary: PBMCs, B-cell-depleted T cells, or T cells were the source of the cDNA or gDNA that made up the material.

Germline-derived CDR1 and CDR2 are SGHRS and YFSETQ. The CDR3 runs 13 residues. Deletions cut 4 bases from V and 0 bases from J, with 5 bases between. A remark on this clone: Additional DNA sequences in this sample encode the identical CDR3.

Assay: immunoSEQ multiplex PCR; the TCRdb copy retains only in-frame clones and omits some. Of over 200,000 clones listed, over 65% are singletons. This chain connects TRBV5-1 to TRBJ2-1; no clear D gene. The TCR comes from a woman over 75 with acute or convalescent COVID-19. Specimen: peripheral blood. The CDR3 DNA sequence: TGCGCCAGCAGCAGAGGCTCCTACAATGAGCAGTTCTTC. It specifies CASSRGSYNEQFF. The full variable domain, with the rest looked up from reference TRBV5-1 and TRBJ2-1, is KAGVTQTPRYLIKTRGQQVTLSCSPISGHRSVSWYQQTPGQGLQFLFEYFSETQRNKGNFPGRFSGRQFSNSRSEMNVSTLELGDSALYLCASSRGSYNEQFFGPGTRLTVL.